Given below is one TCR beta chain in context. Antigen: not known. Researchers ran the PCR with 60 Vbeta and 13 Jbeta primers. Data came from immunoSEQ multiplex PCR; TCRdb stores just in-frame clones and leaves some out. The table lists more than 85,000 clones, around 86% of them singletons. This entry is derived from a study of cytomegalovirus exposure and HLA in healthy donors. Study background: Researchers previously reported finding more than 100 million unique TCR beta sequences from roughly 170 million T cells. Membership in the Caucasian-associated ancestry cluster was found for about four fifths of 350 to 450 genotyped donors.

Study results and limitations: Equally common other TCR beta chains were less clonally expanded than HLA-associated ones, a later analysis found. Later on, a genetic analysis was performed. It linked a missense variant in DCLRE1C with V- and J-gene trimming of TCR beta.

With V trimmed by 0 bases and J by 6 bases, 6 bases remained unmatched. The CDR3 is 15 residues long. The germline CDR1 and CDR2 sequences are MDHEN and SYDVKM. The TCR sequence derives from a man in his forties in good health and CMV-seronegative. The chain couples TRBV28 to TRBJ2-3; 7 nucleotides match TRBD2. Sequenced sample: PBMCs. In nucleotides, the CDR3 is TGTGCCAGCAGTTTATGGGGGGAGGGTACGGATACGCAGTATTTT. It encodes CASSLWGEGTDTQYF.